This TCR beta chain was retrieved from a study of blood T cell repertoires in COVID-19. Study at large: COVID-19 samples from acute and convalescent phases originated in the United States, Italy and Spain. The cDNA or gDNA used as material had been derived from T cells, B-cell-depleted T cells, or PBMCs.

This CDR3 region has 14 residues. Seattle researchers signed up patients amid active infection and tracked them longitudinally. The assay was immunoSEQ multiplex PCR, and TCRdb's table has in-frame clones only and misses some. The sample consists of around 150,000 clones, approximately 79% of them appearing once. The chain is built from TRBV21-1 and TRBJ2-5; TRBD2, the D gene given by the table, was not confirmed from the DNA. TRBV21-1 represents a pseudogene. Sequencing was carried out using peripheral blood. This TCR was recovered from a woman aged 40 to 49 with COVID-19, enrolled during active disease. The CDR3: CASSSRTGKETQYF. CDR3 nucleotides: TGTGCCAGCAGCTCCCGGACGGGGAAAGAGACCCAGTACTTC.